What follows is one TCR beta chain and its context. The data originate from a study of T cells after yellow fever vaccination. TCRdb re-called the 5' RACE reads through MiXCR, storing one row per CDR3 protein. The data contain some 400,000 distinct CDR3 sequences, around 6.4% of them singletons. Trimming took off 1 base at V and 2 bases at J, with 6 bases between the two ends. Germline V gene lookup returns CDR1 LGHDT and CDR2 YNNKEL (reference sequence). The CDR3 spans 14 residues. This TCR was recovered from a man aged 30 to 45 who received the YFV17D yellow fever vaccine. The rearrangement links TRBV3-1 to TRBJ1-5; D not resolved. Sample: PBMCs, taken 5 days after the yellow fever booster vaccination. CDR3: CASSQVGGNQPQHF. The CDR3 bases are TGTGCCAGCAGCCAAGTTGGGGGCAATCAGCCCCAGCATTTT.